This T cell receptor beta chain was captured in a study of T-cell memory formation after mild COVID-19. Using constant-segment primers, 5'RACE produced TCR alpha and TCR beta cDNA libraries carrying sample barcodes and UMIs. TCRdb fed the 5' RACE reads into MiXCR, producing one record per CDR3 protein. The table includes approximately 480,000 distinct CDR3 sequences, around a sixth detected once. The table lists this clonotype with a few counts. Its antigen is unidentified. This CDR3 is 14 amino acids long. Trimming took off 5 bases at V and 3 bases at J, with 13 bases between the two ends. General study points: The second-wave clones peaking on day 37 were not confirmed as SARS-CoV-2-specific. Certain responding clones were present in pre-infection memory, suggesting participation of cross-reactive memory.

The chain couples TRBV12-3 or TRBV12-4 to TRBJ2-5, with a weak D call TRBD1 (5 bases). The sequence came from an adult woman who had mild COVID-19 (a few samples of this study predate the infection). Cell type and time point are not known. Sequenced: PBMCs or a T cell subset sorted from them (not recorded which). CDR3 sequence reads: CASSRWGFEETQYF. CDR3 nucleotide sequence: TGTGCCAGCAGTCGATGGGGCTTTGAAGAGACCCAGTACTTC.